This is a list of T cell receptor beta chains from one sample in a study of blood T cell repertoires in COVID-19. The method was immunoSEQ multiplex PCR; TCRdb's version includes in-frame clones alone and lacks a portion of them. This table holds around 7,800 clones, 86% found once. The sequenced sample was peripheral blood. Every receptor here comes from a woman aged 55-69 years with active COVID-19. Both conserved end residues are part of each CDR3. D genes are given only for firm matches. Size is stated for part of the rows, as once, few or many counts, or as a class when the clone is expanded.

>TRBV6-5|-|TRBJ2-5|TRBD1|15
TGTGCCAGCAGTAATCTAAAGGGGGCCCAAGAGACCCAGTACTTC
CASSNLKGAQETQYF
>TRBV15|-|TRBJ1-5|TRBD1|19
TGTGCCACCAGCATAGGGACAGGGGACGCGTTGTATCAGGATCAGCCCCAGCATTTT
CATSIGTGDALYQDQPQHF
>TRBV19|-|TRBJ2-1|-|15
TGTGCCAGTAGTATGATAGGGGTGGCCTACAATGAGCAGTTCTTC
CASSMIGVAYNEQFF
>TRBV28|-|TRBJ1-5|TRBD1|14
TGTGCCAGCAGTACAGGGGTAGGGAATCAGCCCCAGCATTTT
CASSTGVGNQPQHF
>TRBV19|-|TRBJ2-1|-|15
TGTGCCAGTACCAGCGAGGTGGGGGGCTACAATGAGCAGTTCTTC
CASTSEVGGYNEQFF
>TRBV7-8|few|TRBJ1-5|-|13
TGTGCCAGCAGCTTTGGGAGCGGGCAGCCCCAGCATTTT
CASSFGSGQPQHF
>TRBV24-1|-|TRBJ1-1|-|17
TGTGCCACCAGTGGCCTTAGTGGAAAGGACAGATACACTGAAGCTTTCTTT
CATSGLSGKDRYTEAFF
>TRBV6-1|-|TRBJ2-7|TRBD2|13
TGTGCCAGCACCCTCCGGGGGGGGGACGAGCAGTACTTC
CASTLRGGDEQYF
>TRBV7-2|-|TRBJ2-4|-|13
TGTGCCAGCAGCCCACGACTAGGGGGCGTTCAGTACTTC
CASSPRLGGVQYF
>TRBV6-6|-|TRBJ1-1|-|14
TGTGCCAGCAAGCCGGGAGGGAGGGACACTGAAGCTTTCTTT
CASKPGGRDTEAFF
>TRBV24-1|once|TRBJ2-7|-|18
TGTGCCCCGGGCCGCGGTAGGACACGGACAGAAGGATCCTACGAGCAGTACTTC
CAPGRGRTRTEGSYEQYF
>TRBV5-5|-|TRBJ1-6|TRBD1|19
TGTGCCAGCAGTTGGGGGTTACGACAGGGGAGGATTTGGAATTCACCCCTCCACTTT
CASSWGLRQGRIWNSPLHF
>TRBV10-1|-|TRBJ2-1|-|16
TGCGCCAGCAGTGAACGGGCGGGCCCCTCCTACAATGAGCAGTTCTTC
CASSERAGPSYNEQFF
>TRBV7-8|-|TRBJ2-7|-|13
TGTGCCAGCAGCAACAGGGGGGGCTACGAGCAGTACTTC
CASSNRGGYEQYF
>TRBV29-1|-|TRBJ2-5|-|14
TGCAGCGTTGAGGGGGGCATGGGAGGGGAGACCCAGTACTTC
CSVEGGMGGETQYF
>TRBV7-9|-|TRBJ1-2|-|14
TGTGCCAGCAGCTTAAGCGGAGACACCTATGGCTACACCTTC
CASSLSGDTYGYTF
>TRBV28|-|TRBJ1-6|TRBD1|13
TGTGCCAGCAGGGACAGGGTGGATAGACCCCTCCACTTT
CASRDRVDRPLHF
>TRBV9|once|TRBJ1-1|TRBD1|15
TGTGCCAGCAGCAAAGAGGGACAGGGGTTTACTGAAGCTTTCTTT
CASSKEGQGFTEAFF
>TRBV5-1|-|TRBJ2-5|-|11
TGCGCCAGCCGTGAGGCCGAGACCCAGTACTTC
CASREAETQYF
>TRBV4-1|-|TRBJ1-5|TRBD1|16
TGCGCCAGCAGCCGGGGGACAGAATTTAGCAATCAGCCCCAGCATTTT
CASSRGTEFSNQPQHF